This is a list of T cell receptor beta chains from one sample in a study of vaccination and CD4 T cells after COVID-19. TCRdb redid the calling of the PCR reads with MiXCR, one entry per CDR3 protein. The profile shows about 10,000 distinct CDR3 sequences, about 33% of them singletons. The antigens of these receptors remain unknown. The sequenced sample was CD4+ T cells from blood, cultured in vitro, obtained after SARS-CoV-2 vaccination. These receptors all stem from a human donor who had recovered from COVID-19. Both conserved end residues are part of each CDR3. D genes are given only for firm matches. Where a row states a size, it is once, few, many or the class of an expanded clone; other rows omit it.

clone_size: few; j_call: TRBJ2-5; d_call: -; v_call: TRBV7-2; cdr3_aa: CASSFGLQGPQETQYF; cdr3_nt: TGTGCCAGCAGCTTCGGACTACAAGGGCCGCAAGAGACCCAGTACTTC
clone_size: -; j_call: TRBJ2-7; d_call: -; v_call: TRBV9; cdr3_aa: CASSVGLGYEQYF; cdr3_nt: TGTGCCAGCAGCGTAGGACTCGGATACGAGCAGTACTTC
clone_size: -; j_call: TRBJ1-1; d_call: TRBD1; v_call: TRBV7-3; cdr3_aa: CASSSQTGVNTEAFF; cdr3_nt: TGTGCCAGCAGCTCCCAGACAGGGGTGAACACTGAAGCTTTCTTT
clone_size: once; j_call: TRBJ2-7; d_call: -; v_call: TRBV4-3; cdr3_aa: CASSQDLYTYEQYF; cdr3_nt: TGCGCCAGCAGCCAAGATTTATATACCTACGAGCAGTACTTC
clone_size: few; j_call: TRBJ2-5; d_call: -; v_call: TRBV5-8; cdr3_aa: CASSFTVGAGETQYF; cdr3_nt: TGTGCCAGCAGCTTCACAGTGGGGGCGGGGGAGACCCAGTACTTC
clone_size: -; j_call: TRBJ2-1; d_call: TRBD1; v_call: TRBV20-1; cdr3_aa: CSAARTGGGGRRYNEQFF; cdr3_nt: TGCAGTGCTGCCCGGACAGGGGGCGGCGGGAGGAGGTACAATGAGCAGTTCTTC
clone_size: -; j_call: TRBJ1-2; d_call: -; v_call: TRBV5-1; cdr3_aa: CASSLAGAERAYGYTF; cdr3_nt: TGCGCCAGCAGCTTGGCCGGGGCAGAAAGGGCCTATGGCTACACCTTC
clone_size: -; j_call: TRBJ2-7; d_call: TRBD2; v_call: TRBV29-1; cdr3_aa: CSVVAGVSSYEQYF; cdr3_nt: TGCAGCGTTGTAGCGGGTGTCAGCTCCTACGAGCAGTACTTC
clone_size: few; j_call: TRBJ2-5; d_call: -; v_call: TRBV20-1; cdr3_aa: CSARVPMRQETQYF; cdr3_nt: TGCAGTGCTAGAGTCCCTATGAGACAAGAGACCCAGTACTTC
clone_size: few; j_call: TRBJ1-1; d_call: -; v_call: TRBV10-2; cdr3_aa: CASGGGYTEAFF; cdr3_nt: TGCGCCAGCGGCGGGGGGTACACTGAAGCTTTCTTT
clone_size: -; j_call: TRBJ1-1; d_call: -; v_call: TRBV7-9; cdr3_aa: CASSLLGDENTEAFF; cdr3_nt: TGTGCCAGCAGCCTCTTGGGGGACGAGAACACTGAAGCTTTCTTT
clone_size: -; j_call: TRBJ1-2; d_call: TRBD1; v_call: TRBV6-1; cdr3_aa: CASTYPTGGSGYTF; cdr3_nt: TGTGCCAGCACCTACCCGACAGGGGGGAGCGGCTACACCTTC
clone_size: -; j_call: TRBJ1-5; d_call: TRBD1; v_call: TRBV27; cdr3_aa: CASSLRQGDQPQHF; cdr3_nt: TGTGCCAGCAGTTTAAGACAGGGAGATCAGCCCCAGCATTTT
clone_size: -; j_call: TRBJ2-5; d_call: -; v_call: TRBV29-1; cdr3_aa: CSVSPGAETQYF; cdr3_nt: TGCAGCGTTTCGCCAGGGGCAGAGACCCAGTACTTC
clone_size: -; j_call: TRBJ2-3; d_call: -; v_call: TRBV24-1; cdr3_aa: CVTSDGASDTQYF; cdr3_nt: TGTGTCACCAGTGATGGGGCTTCCGATACGCAGTATTTT
clone_size: -; j_call: TRBJ2-5; d_call: TRBD2; v_call: TRBV19; cdr3_aa: CASSVGLAGLETQYF; cdr3_nt: TGTGCCAGTAGTGTGGGACTAGCGGGATTGGAGACCCAGTACTTC
clone_size: few; j_call: TRBJ2-4; d_call: TRBD2; v_call: TRBV20-1; cdr3_aa: CSATSGRKKLAKNIQYF; cdr3_nt: TGCAGTGCGACTAGCGGGAGAAAGAAGCTAGCCAAAAACATTCAGTACTTC
clone_size: -; j_call: TRBJ2-2; d_call: -; v_call: TRBV7-9; cdr3_aa: CASSLRQGTNTGELFF; cdr3_nt: TGTGCCAGCAGCTTAAGGCAGGGCACGAACACCGGGGAGCTGTTTTTT
clone_size: -; j_call: TRBJ1-5; d_call: -; v_call: TRBV7-9; cdr3_aa: CASSPLVGANQPQHF; cdr3_nt: TGTGCCAGCAGCCCCCTTGTGGGGGCCAATCAGCCCCAGCATTTT
clone_size: -; j_call: TRBJ1-6; d_call: TRBD1; v_call: TRBV18; cdr3_aa: CASSPSGSGGSTSPLHF; cdr3_nt: TGTGCCAGCTCACCCTCCGGTTCAGGGGGTTCAACTTCACCCCTCCACTTT
clone_size: -; j_call: TRBJ2-1; d_call: TRBD2; v_call: TRBV7-9; cdr3_aa: CASSLRAGGNEQFF; cdr3_nt: TGTGCCAGCAGCTTACGAGCGGGGGGCAATGAGCAGTTCTTC
clone_size: few; j_call: TRBJ2-5; d_call: TRBD2; v_call: TRBV28; cdr3_aa: CASSLLQPSVAGGKEETQYF; cdr3_nt: TGTGCCAGCAGCTTGCTGCAACCCAGCGTGGCGGGAGGAAAGGAAGAGACCCAGTACTTC
clone_size: -; j_call: TRBJ1-6; d_call: -; v_call: TRBV27; cdr3_aa: CASSPYPGSYNSPLHF; cdr3_nt: TGTGCCAGCAGCCCGTATCCGGGCTCCTATAATTCACCCCTCCACTTT
clone_size: few; j_call: TRBJ1-1; d_call: TRBD1; v_call: TRBV20-1; cdr3_aa: CSATWGGTGRTEAFF; cdr3_nt: TGCAGTGCTACTTGGGGAGGGACAGGGCGAACTGAAGCTTTCTTT
clone_size: -; j_call: TRBJ2-1; d_call: -; v_call: TRBV7-9; cdr3_aa: CASSPQHNEQFF; cdr3_nt: TGTGCCAGCAGCCCCCAACACAATGAGCAGTTCTTC
clone_size: few; j_call: TRBJ1-1; d_call: -; v_call: TRBV10-1; cdr3_aa: CASRDDRPNTEAFF; cdr3_nt: TGCGCCAGCAGAGATGACAGACCGAACACTGAAGCTTTCTTT
clone_size: once; j_call: TRBJ1-1; d_call: -; v_call: TRBV29-1; cdr3_aa: CSDFRTANTEAFF; cdr3_nt: TGCAGTGACTTTAGGACAGCGAACACTGAAGCTTTCTTT
clone_size: -; j_call: TRBJ1-6; d_call: -; v_call: TRBV20-1; cdr3_aa: CSARVGQNYNSPLHF; cdr3_nt: TGCAGTGCCAGAGTAGGACAGAATTATAATTCACCCCTCCACTTT
clone_size: few; j_call: TRBJ1-2; d_call: -; v_call: TRBV28; cdr3_aa: CASSLQALHYGYTF; cdr3_nt: TGTGCCAGCAGTTTACAGGCCCTACACTATGGCTACACCTTC
clone_size: few; j_call: TRBJ2-2; d_call: -; v_call: TRBV6-4; cdr3_aa: CASSVQSNTGELFF; cdr3_nt: TGTGCCAGCAGTGTACAGTCGAACACCGGGGAGCTGTTTTTT
clone_size: -; j_call: TRBJ2-7; d_call: -; v_call: TRBV6-1; cdr3_aa: CASRSFRDYEQYF; cdr3_nt: TGTGCCAGCAGGTCTTTTCGTGACTACGAGCAGTACTTC
clone_size: few; j_call: TRBJ2-2; d_call: -; v_call: TRBV19; cdr3_aa: CASRDRANTGELFF; cdr3_nt: TGTGCCAGTAGGGACAGAGCGAACACCGGGGAGCTGTTTTTT
clone_size: -; j_call: TRBJ1-5; d_call: -; v_call: TRBV19; cdr3_aa: CASSIGSSASNQPQHF; cdr3_nt: TGTGCCAGTAGTATCGGCAGCAGTGCATCCAATCAGCCCCAGCATTTT
clone_size: -; j_call: TRBJ2-2; d_call: TRBD2; v_call: TRBV7-8; cdr3_aa: CASRSNGASGTGELFF; cdr3_nt: TGTGCCAGCAGGTCGAATGGGGCTAGCGGTACCGGGGAGCTGTTTTTT
clone_size: few; j_call: TRBJ1-1; d_call: TRBD1; v_call: TRBV7-3; cdr3_aa: CASSRYDRDTEAFF; cdr3_nt: TGTGCCAGCAGCAGATACGACAGGGACACTGAAGCTTTCTTT
clone_size: -; j_call: TRBJ1-1; d_call: TRBD1; v_call: TRBV6-2/TRBV6-3; cdr3_aa: CASGSGGPVYGAFF; cdr3_nt: TGTGCCAGCGGATCAGGGGGCCCGGTGTATGGAGCTTTCTTT
clone_size: few; j_call: TRBJ1-1; d_call: -; v_call: TRBV20-1; cdr3_aa: CSARYGISPNTEAFF; cdr3_nt: TGCAGTGCTAGGTACGGGATAAGTCCGAACACTGAAGCTTTCTTT
clone_size: few; j_call: TRBJ2-7; d_call: TRBD2; v_call: TRBV12-3/TRBV12-4; cdr3_aa: CASSLGSGRNEQYF; cdr3_nt: TGTGCCAGCAGTTTGGGTAGCGGGAGGAACGAGCAGTACTTC
clone_size: few; j_call: TRBJ2-2; d_call: -; v_call: TRBV6-1; cdr3_aa: CASSPRSGELFF; cdr3_nt: TGTGCCAGCAGTCCCCGCTCCGGGGAGCTGTTTTTT
clone_size: -; j_call: TRBJ2-2; d_call: TRBD1; v_call: TRBV4-3; cdr3_aa: CASSQDRNRGLGGELFF; cdr3_nt: TGCGCCAGCAGCCAAGATAGAAACAGGGGGCTTGGCGGGGAGCTGTTTTTT
clone_size: few; j_call: TRBJ2-4; d_call: -; v_call: TRBV20-1; cdr3_aa: CSARDQGLDLANF; cdr3_nt: TGCAGTGCTAGAGATCAGGGACTGGACCTCGCCAACTTC